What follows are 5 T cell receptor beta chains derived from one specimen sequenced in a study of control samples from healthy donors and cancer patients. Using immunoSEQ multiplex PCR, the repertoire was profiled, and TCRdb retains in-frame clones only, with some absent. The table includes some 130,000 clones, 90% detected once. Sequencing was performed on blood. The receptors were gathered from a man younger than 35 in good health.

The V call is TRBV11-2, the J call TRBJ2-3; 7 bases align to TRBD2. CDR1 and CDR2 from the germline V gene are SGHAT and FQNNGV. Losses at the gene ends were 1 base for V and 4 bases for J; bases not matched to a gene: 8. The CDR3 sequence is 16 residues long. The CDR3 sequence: CASSLVQRGFADTQYF. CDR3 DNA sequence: TGTGCCAGCAGCTTAGTTCAGCGGGGTTTCGCAGATACGCAGTATTTT. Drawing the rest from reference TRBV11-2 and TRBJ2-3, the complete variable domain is EAGVAQSPRYKIIEKRQSVAFWCNPISGHATLYWYQQILGQGPKLLIQFQNNGVVDDSQLPKDRFSAERLKGVDSTLKIQPAKLEDSAVYLCASSLVQRGFADTQYFGPGTRLTVL.

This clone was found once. CDR3 in amino acids: CASSPGQGRVDTQYF. As DNA, the CDR3 is TGTGCCAGCAGCCCGGGACAGGGGAGAGTAGATACGCAGTATTTT. The chain joins TRBV5-5 to TRBJ2-3, with TRBD1 matching 10 bases. This CDR3 is built from 15 residues. Losses at the gene ends were 4 bases for V and 5 bases for J; bases not matched to a gene: 7. Germline V CDR1 and CDR2: SGHKS, YYEKEE (reference sequence).

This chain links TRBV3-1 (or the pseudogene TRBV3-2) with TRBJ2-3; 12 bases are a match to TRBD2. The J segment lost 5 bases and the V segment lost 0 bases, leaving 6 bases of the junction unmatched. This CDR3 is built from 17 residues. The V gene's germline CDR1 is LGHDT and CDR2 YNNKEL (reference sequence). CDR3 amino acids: CASSQDRGTSGLDTQYF. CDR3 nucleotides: TGTGCCAGCAGCCAAGATCGGGGGACTAGCGGGTTAGATACGCAGTATTTT.

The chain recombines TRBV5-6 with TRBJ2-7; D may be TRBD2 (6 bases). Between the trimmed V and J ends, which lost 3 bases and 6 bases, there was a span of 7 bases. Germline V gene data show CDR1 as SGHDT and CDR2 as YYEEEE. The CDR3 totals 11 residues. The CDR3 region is CASSWGVEQYF. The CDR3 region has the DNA TGTGCCAGCAGCTGGGGGGTCGAGCAGTACTTC. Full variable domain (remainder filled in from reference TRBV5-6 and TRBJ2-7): DAGVTQSPTHLIKTRGQQVTLRCSPKSGHDTVSWYQQALGQGPQFIFQYYEEEERQRGNFPDRFSGHQFPNYSSELNVNALLLGDSALYLCASSWGVEQYFGPGTRLTVT.

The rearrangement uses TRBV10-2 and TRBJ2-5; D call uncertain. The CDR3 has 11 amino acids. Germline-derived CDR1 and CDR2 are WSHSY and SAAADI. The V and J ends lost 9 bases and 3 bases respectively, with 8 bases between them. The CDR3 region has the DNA TGCGCCAGTTCTAGGAAAGAGACCCAGTACTTC. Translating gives CASSRKETQYF.